Below are 15 T cell receptor beta chains sequenced from a single sample in a study of blood T cell repertoires in COVID-19. Libraries were prepared by immunoSEQ multiplex PCR; TCRdb keeps only in-frame clonotypes and omits some of them. The sample lists 100,000 to 150,000 clones, 81% occurring once. Input material: peripheral blood. The receptors shown here come from a man aged 30 to 39 with COVID-19, enrolled during active disease.

The J gene is TRBJ2-1, the V gene TRBV5-1; TRBD2 agrees at 13 bases. There are 20 residues in the CDR3. Trimming at V came to 0 bases and at J to 8 bases, leaving 17 bases not matched to a gene. Germline CDR1 reads SGHRS; CDR2 reads YFSETQ. The CDR3 DNA reads TGCGCCAGCAGCTTGGGGACTAGCGGGAGCTTGATCCTACCCGACCATGAGCAGTTCTTC. Translating gives CASSLGTSGSLILPDHEQFF.

This clone showed up just once. The V and J genes are TRBV12-2 and TRBJ2-2; the table's D call, TRBD2, has no DNA check behind it. TRBV12-2 counts as a pseudogene. The CDR3 is 14 residues long. CDR3 residues: CASRLDARTGELFF. The CDR3 nucleotides are TGTGCAAGTCGCTTAGACGCTAGGACCGGGGAGCTGTTTTTT.

The chain combines TRBV20-1 with TRBJ1-2; 7 nucleotides match TRBD1. Germline V gene data show CDR1 as DFQATT and CDR2 as SNEGSKA (reference sequence). The V segment lost 7 bases and the J segment 7 bases; nucleotides outside the gene matches: 6. The CDR3 extends over 11 amino acids. CDR3 in amino acids: CSGQGLGGYTF. The CDR3 nucleotides read TGCAGTGGACAGGGACTCGGTGGCTACACCTTC.

The chain is built from TRBV7-2 and TRBJ2-3; the D gene is possibly TRBD2 (5 bases). Germline values: CDR1 SGHTA, CDR2 FQGNSA. The CDR3 has 14 residues. V dropped 6 bases and J dropped 4 bases, with 14 bases sitting between them. CDR3 protein: CASRGLSGADTQYF. CDR3 coding DNA: TGTGCCAGCAGGGGCCTCAGCGGCGCAGATACGCAGTATTTT.

The chain recombines TRBV2 with TRBJ1-3, with unresolved D. Germline loops: CDR1 SNHLY, CDR2 FYNNEI. V lost 1 base to trimming and J lost 7 bases, with 5 bases between them. The CDR3 consists of 12 residues. In DNA form, the CDR3 reads TGTGCCAGCAGTGAAGGAGGGAACACCATATATTTT. Amino acids: CASSEGGNTIYF.

The chain couples TRBV5-8 to TRBJ2-1, with 8 bases that match TRBD2. The ends lost 3 bases at V and 8 bases at J; junction bases unmatched: 1. From germline, CDR1 is SGHTS and CDR2 YDEGEE. This CDR3 has 12 residues. The CDR3: CASSWTSHEQFF. CDR3 DNA sequence: TGTGCCAGCAGCTGGACTAGCCATGAGCAGTTCTTC.

The CDR3 reads CSLWTGPSTDTQYF. Here the CDR3 DNA reads TGCAGCTTATGGACAGGACCTAGCACAGATACGCAGTATTTT. The chain couples TRBV29-1 to TRBJ2-3; TRBD1 aligns across 7 bases. The germline V gene has CDR1 SQVTM and CDR2 ANQGSEA. The length of the CDR3 is 14 residues. Trimming at V came to 8 bases and at J to 0 bases, leaving 8 bases not matched to a gene.

This clone was detected ten times or more. V is TRBV11-3 and J is TRBJ2-3; 7 bases map to TRBD2. The CDR3 runs 15 residues. CDR1 and CDR2 (germline): SGHNT, YENEEA. Trimming cost V 5 bases and J 3 bases; bases outside gene matches: 8. The CDR3 nucleotides are TGTGCCAGCAGCCCCTCCGGGACTACGACAGATACGCAGTATTTT. Its translation: CASSPSGTTTDTQYF.

This clone came up once. This chain uses TRBV12-5 with TRBJ1-1; 9 nucleotides match TRBD1. J lost 5 bases, V lost 6 bases, and 1 base had no gene match. From germline, CDR1 is LGHNT and CDR2 FRNRAP. The CDR3 loop spans 12 amino acids. CDR3 region: CASGDRGTEAFF. The CDR3 DNA sequence: TGTGCTAGTGGGGACAGGGGTACTGAAGCTTTCTTT.

V and J are TRBV7-9 and TRBJ2-5; 7 bases are a match to TRBD2. The germline CDR1 and CDR2 sequences are SEHNR and FQNEAQ (reference sequence). The CDR3 totals 14 residues. V shed 4 bases and J 0 bases; nucleotides not matched to a gene: 2. The CDR3 loop is CASSYTSDQETQYF. In DNA, the CDR3 is TGTGCCAGCAGCTATACTAGCGACCAAGAGACCCAGTACTTC.

The V call is TRBV11-2, the J call TRBJ1-6; D is ambiguous. Germline V gene lookup returns CDR1 SGHAT and CDR2 FQNNGV. The CDR3 is made up of 14 amino acids. The V end was cut by 4 bases, the J end by 7 bases, with 11 bases between. The CDR3 protein is CASSSRTGNSPLHF. The CDR3 DNA reads TGTGCCAGCAGCTCGAGGACGGGGAATTCACCCCTCCACTTT.

This clone has a handful of counts. The chain uses TRBV30 and TRBJ1-1; unclear D gene. CDR1 and CDR2 (germline): GTSNPN, SVGIG (reference sequence). The CDR3 runs 16 residues. V was clipped by 7 bases and J by 5 bases, with 26 bases between them. The CDR3 DNA sequence: TGTGCCTATGAGACGGGTCCGGGCCAGGAGGGAACTGAAGCTTTCTTT. This translates into CAYETGPGQEGTEAFF.

CDR3 bases: TGTGCCATCAGAACTGAACGACAGGGGCGAGGTTCTGGAAACACCATATATTTT. Translated: CAIRTERQGRGSGNTIYF. This chain links TRBV10-3 with TRBJ1-3, with 8 nucleotides matching TRBD1. The CDR3 runs to 18 residues. J lost 1 base, V lost 6 bases, and 14 bases had no gene match. CDR1 is ENHRY, CDR2 SYGVKD, per germline.

This sequence joins TRBV6-1 and TRBJ2-5; 11 nucleotides align to TRBD2. Germline CDR1 is MNHNS and CDR2 is SASEGT. This CDR3 comprises 15 residues. V was pared by 3 bases and J by 4 bases, with 4 bases of the junction left unmatched. In DNA, the CDR3 is TGTGCCAGCAGTGATAGCGGGGGGGCCGTAGAGACCCAGTACTTC. Protein: CASSDSGGAVETQYF.

V gene TRBV28 combines with J gene TRBJ1-2; 7 bases agree with TRBD1. There are 15 residues in the CDR3. Germline V gene lookup returns CDR1 MDHEN and CDR2 SYDVKM. The trim removed 5 bases at V and 0 bases at J, leaving 6 bases unmatched. The CDR3 DNA follows: TGTGCCAGCAGTACCACAGGGGACCCTAACTATGGCTACACCTTC. Its protein product is CASSTTGDPNYGYTF.